The present T cell receptor (beta chain) was sequenced within a study of CD8+ T cells in alopecia areata. This CDR3 has 14 amino acids. From germline, CDR1 is LNHDA and CDR2 SQIVND (reference sequence). V lost 7 bases and J 4 bases, leaving 13 bases between the germline ends. The authors extracted RNA and reverse transcribed it into cDNA as the sequencing template. Produced via immunoSEQ multiplex PCR; TCRdb's table is partial and in-frame only. The table includes some 180,000 clones, 40% to 65% detected once. Noted treatment: oral pan-JAK inhibitor, 5-10 mg twice daily. The receptor was derived from a human donor with alopecia areata. J is TRBJ1-4 and V is TRBV19; no firm D call. The sample here was CD8+ T cells sorted from blood, taken at roughly week 52, from a patient treated with tofacitinib. The CDR3 DNA reads as TGTGCCAGTACTCATCCGGGGTATAATGAAAAACTGTTTTTT. Protein product: CASTHPGYNEKLFF.